This T cell receptor (beta chain) was sequenced during a study of glioma-infiltrating T cells after dendritic cell vaccination. Repertoires were generated with immunoSEQ multiplex PCR, while TCRdb's copy carries only in-frame clones and drops some. The data show 60,000 to 70,000 clones, with 80% to 85% seen just once and 9.2% held by the top ten. This CDR3 contains 12 residues. V shed 8 bases, J shed 4 bases, and the junction held 6 bases outside the gene matches. Germline V gene sequence: CDR1 GTSNPN, CDR2 SVGIG (reference sequence). The sample in question was blood, obtained before dendritic cell vaccination. This TCR derives from a human donor with glioblastoma. The chain employs TRBV30 and TRBJ1-1; 8 bases are a match to TRBD1. The CDR3, as DNA: TGTGCCCTGGGGCAGGGGGCCACTGAAGCTTTCTTT. Its translation is CALGQGATEAFF.